This entry features one TCR beta chain sequence. Its antigen is still unknown. This specimen comes from a study of cytomegalovirus exposure and HLA in healthy donors. Study information: As released early, the data held about 85 million unique TCRs from HLA-typed donors.

Points from the study as a whole: The classifier, whose performance was assessed in both the original and validation cohorts, reportedly diagnosed cytomegalovirus status with high specificity and sensitivity. A later analysis reportedly found that, within productive TCRs, an Asian-associated ancestry cluster had fewer N-insertions than the mean observed across the approximately 690 donors.

PCR employed 60 Vbeta and 13 Jbeta primers. Clones were sequenced by immunoSEQ multiplex PCR, and TCRdb holds only the in-frame ones, with some missing. This sample's table has about 99,000 clones. V trimming: 3 bases; J trimming: 7 bases; junction bases outside the gene matches: 7. The CDR3 sequence is 14 residues long. Germline CDR1 MNHNS, CDR2 SASEGT. The chain combines TRBV6-1 with TRBJ1-2; 8 bases line up with TRBD1. The TCR was taken from a man in his forties in good health and CMV-seronegative. Sequencing was performed on PBMCs. CDR3 sequence (DNA): TGTGCCAGCAGTGAGTTTCGACAGGGGAGTGGCTACACCTTC. Its translation: CASSEFRQGSGYTF.